Listed below are T cell receptor beta chains from one sample, sequenced in a study of cytomegalovirus exposure and HLA in healthy donors. Clones were read by immunoSEQ multiplex PCR, and TCRdb kept only the in-frame ones, dropping some. The table counts 150,000 or so clones; around 1.7% lies in the top ten. What was sequenced was PBMCs. The receptors come from a woman in her forties or fifties in good health and CMV-seronegative. The CDR3 runs from the conserved cysteine through the conserved F or W. D genes are given only for firm matches.

d_call	cdr3_length	v_call	j_call	cdr3_aa	cdr3_nt
-	14	TRBV18	TRBJ1-5	CASSPSTVQQPQHF	TGTGCCAGCTCACCGTCCACGGTTCAACAGCCCCAGCATTTT
-	14	TRBV28	TRBJ2-3	CASSADRSTDTQYF	TGTGCCAGCAGCGCCGACAGAAGCACAGATACGCAGTATTTT
TRBD1	16	TRBV5-6	TRBJ1-2	CASSSDRGITNYGYTF	TGTGCCAGCAGCTCTGACAGGGGCATAACTAACTATGGCTACACCTTC
-	14	TRBV5-1	TRBJ1-6	CASSPGDGNSPLHF	TGCGCCAGCTCGCCGGGGGATGGGAATTCACCCCTCCACTTT
-	16	TRBV5-1	TRBJ2-3	CASSLGGGAGTDTQYF	TGCGCCAGCAGCTTAGGAGGGGGGGCCGGCACAGATACGCAGTATTTT
-	15	TRBV5-1	TRBJ2-5	CASSLNAAGEETQYF	TGCGCCAGCAGCTTGAACGCGGCAGGGGAAGAGACCCAGTACTTC
-	15	TRBV28	TRBJ1-5	CASNPTGAHNQPQHF	TGTGCCAGCAATCCGACTGGGGCCCACAATCAGCCCCAGCATTTT
TRBD1	16	TRBV4-1	TRBJ1-5	CASSQNWNRGDQPQHF	TGCGCCAGCAGCCAAAATTGGAACAGGGGAGATCAGCCCCAGCATTTT
-	19	TRBV18	TRBJ2-3	CATRPLIGEGVIKGDTQYF	TGTGCCACCCGCCCGCTAATTGGAGAGGGAGTCATTAAGGGAGATACGCAGTATTTT
TRBD2	16	TRBV9	TRBJ2-3	CASSPSSTSGSYTQYF	TGTGCCAGCAGCCCATCATCGACTAGCGGGAGTTATACGCAGTATTTT
-	15	TRBV10-3	TRBJ2-5	CAISESSGNQETQYF	TGTGCCATCAGCGAGTCTTCCGGGAACCAAGAGACCCAGTACTTC
-	13	TRBV5-1	TRBJ1-2	CASSSRVNYGYTF	TGCGCCAGCAGCTCCAGGGTGAACTATGGCTACACCTTC
TRBD2	15	TRBV5-1	TRBJ2-7	CASKPTSGSSHEQYF	TGCGCCAGCAAACCGACTAGCGGGAGCTCCCACGAGCAGTACTTC
TRBD1	16	TRBV5-1	TRBJ2-1	CASSTDRDRDYNEQFF	TGCGCCAGCAGCACGGACCGGGACAGGGATTACAATGAGCAGTTCTTC
-	13	TRBV5-5	TRBJ2-1	CASSLGPGNEQFF	TGTGCCAGCAGCTTGGGACCGGGGAATGAGCAGTTCTTC
TRBD2	16	TRBV9	TRBJ2-3	CASSTRLAVSTDTQYF	TGTGCCAGCAGCACAAGACTAGCGGTTAGCACAGATACGCAGTATTTT
-	14	TRBV6-1	TRBJ1-1	CASNVGGIGTEAFF	TGTGCCAGCAATGTGGGAGGGATTGGCACTGAAGCTTTCTTT
-	18	TRBV7-9	TRBJ1-2	CASSLPHVRQVPGVGYTF	TGTGCCAGCAGCTTACCCCACGTCCGACAGGTCCCTGGTGTTGGCTACACCTTC
TRBD1	19	TRBV7-9	TRBJ1-3	CASSLRQGRWGFSGNTIYF	TGTGCCAGCAGCTTACGACAGGGGCGATGGGGATTCTCTGGAAACACCATATATTTT
TRBD1	17	TRBV19	TRBJ2-3	CASSSLRTGVSTDTQYF	TGTGCCAGTAGTTCCCTCCGGACAGGGGTCAGCACAGATACGCAGTATTTT
-	16	TRBV7-8	TRBJ1-5	CASSSRGGSSNQPQHF	TGTGCCAGCAGCTCCCGGGGGGGTTCCAGCAATCAGCCCCAGCATTTT
TRBD2	14	TRBV5-6	TRBJ2-5	CASSFELGGETQYF	TGTGCCAGCAGCTTTGAATTGGGGGGGGAGACCCAGTACTTC
TRBD1	15	TRBV5-1	TRBJ1-1	CASSLTGQQNTEAFF	TGCGCCAGCAGTTTGACGGGACAGCAGAACACTGAAGCTTTCTTT
TRBD2	13	TRBV11-3	TRBJ2-5	CASGGGAGETQYF	TGTGCCAGCGGCGGGGGGGCTGGGGAGACCCAGTACTTC
-	12	TRBV11-2	TRBJ1-1	CASSLAKTEAFF	TGTGCCAGCAGCTTAGCTAAGACTGAAGCTTTCTTT
TRBD1	15	TRBV9	TRBJ2-2	CASSVARQGTGELFF	TGTGCCAGCAGCGTAGCCCGACAGGGGACCGGGGAGCTGTTTTTT
-	11	TRBV7-9	TRBJ2-1	CASELYNEQFF	TGTGCCAGCGAACTGTACAATGAGCAGTTCTTC
-	16	TRBV4-2	TRBJ1-4	CASSQDGTGKNEKLFF	TGTGCCAGCAGCCAAGACGGCACAGGGAAAAATGAAAAACTGTTTTTT
-	15	TRBV14	TRBJ2-3	CASSQVSGETDTQYF	TGTGCCAGCAGCCAAGTGTCGGGGGAGACAGATACGCAGTATTTT
TRBD1	15	TRBV4-1	TRBJ2-7	CASSPGQGAGYEQYF	TGCGCCAGCAGCCCAGGACAGGGGGCAGGCTACGAGCAGTACTTC
-	14	TRBV11-3	TRBJ1-1	CASSRGGANTEAFF	TGTGCCAGCAGCCGGGGGGGGGCGAACACTGAAGCTTTCTTT
TRBD1	15	TRBV27	TRBJ1-2	CASSLRDRGFYGYTF	TGTGCCAGCAGTTTGAGGGACAGGGGGTTCTATGGCTACACCTTC
TRBD1	12	TRBV6-6	TRBJ1-1	CASSLTGVEAFF	TGTGCCAGCAGTCTTACAGGGGTAGAAGCTTTCTTT
-	15	TRBV28	TRBJ2-1	CASSVGGERYNEQFF	TGTGCCAGCAGTGTAGGGGGAGAACGGTACAATGAGCAGTTCTTC
-	15	TRBV7-3	TRBJ2-1	CASSLGGPTYNEQFF	TGTGCCAGCAGCTTGGGGGGACCTACCTACAATGAGCAGTTCTTC
TRBD1	14	TRBV5-1	TRBJ2-5	CASGGQGLRETQYF	TGCGCCAGCGGCGGACAGGGGCTTCGAGAGACCCAGTACTTC
-	15	TRBV4-2	TRBJ1-4	CASSQGGPVNEKLFF	TGTGCCAGCAGCCAAGGCGGCCCGGTAAATGAAAAACTGTTTTTT
TRBD1	14	TRBV15	TRBJ1-5	CATSTRQGRQPQHF	TGTGCCACCAGCACCCGACAGGGGCGACAGCCCCAGCATTTT
-	16	TRBV7-9	TRBJ1-6	CASSRDTQGMDSPLHF	TGTGCCAGCAGCAGGGATACACAGGGAATGGATTCACCCCTCCACTTT
TRBD2	15	TRBV28	TRBJ2-7	CASSLSSGRYYEQYF	TGTGCCAGCAGTTTATCTAGCGGGAGATACTACGAGCAGTACTTC
TRBD1	17	TRBV4-1	TRBJ1-5	CASSHPTGDLSNQPQHF	TGCGCCAGCAGCCACCCAACAGGGGACCTCAGCAATCAGCCCCAGCATTTT